The clone carrying this T cell receptor beta chain was detected only a few times. The data were taken from a study of blood T cell repertoires in COVID-19. Study-level background: From T cells, B-cell-depleted T cells, or PBMCs came the material, which was cDNA or gDNA.

Libraries were prepared by immunoSEQ multiplex PCR; TCRdb keeps only in-frame clonotypes and omits some of them. The sample contains 260,000 or so clones, around 90% of which appear only once. Germline CDR1 GTSNPN, CDR2 SVGIG (reference sequence). V trimming: 5 bases; J trimming: 1 base; junction bases outside the gene matches: 7. This CDR3 comprises 14 residues. The V gene is TRBV30, the J gene TRBJ1-2, with 7 bases lining up with TRBD1. The receptor was derived from a human donor in a cohort sampled during active COVID-19. Sequenced material: peripheral blood. The CDR3 sequence: CAWVRDSLNYGYTF. The CDR3 region has the DNA TGTGCCTGGGTCCGGGACAGCCTTAACTATGGCTACACCTTC.